Following are 31 T cell receptor beta chains from one sample sequenced in a study of blood T cell repertoires in COVID-19. Repertoires were generated with immunoSEQ multiplex PCR, while TCRdb's copy carries only in-frame clones and drops some. The table shows roughly 200,000 clones, with roughly four fifths occurring only once. Sequenced material: peripheral blood. The receptors originated from a human donor in a cohort sampled during active COVID-19.

This rearrangement joins TRBV27 to TRBJ2-4, with D uncertain. CDR3 length equals 13 residues. The V end lost 5 bases, the J end lost 0 bases, and 5 bases lay between the germline ends. Germline assignment: CDR1 MNHEY and CDR2 SMNVEV (reference sequence). CDR3 nucleotide sequence: TGTGCCAGCAGTCCATTAGCCAAAAACATTCAGTACTTC. Encoded protein: CASSPLAKNIQYF.

This chain links TRBV27 with TRBJ2-4; a weak D match, TRBD2 (5 bases). Trimming shortened V by 8 bases and J by 2 bases, and 13 bases separated the two germline ends. The CDR3 is made up of 14 amino acids. Germline loops: CDR1 MNHEY, CDR2 SMNVEV (reference sequence). CDR3: CASRPRGSKNIQYF. In DNA form, the CDR3 reads TGTGCCAGCCGCCCCCGCGGGTCCAAAAACATTCAGTACTTC.

This sequence joins TRBV9 and TRBJ1-1, with D tentatively TRBD1 (6 bases). CDR1 and CDR2 (germline): SGDLS, YYNGEE. CDR3 size: 14 residues. V was cut by 7 bases and J by 0 bases, with 13 bases left in between. The CDR3 loop is CASGTSRVNTEAFF. As DNA, the CDR3 is TGTGCCAGCGGGACATCAAGGGTGAACACTGAAGCTTTCTTT.

V and J are TRBV15 and TRBJ1-1, with D possibly being TRBD1 (5 bases). The CDR3 totals 12 residues. Germline values: CDR1 LNHNV, CDR2 YYDKDF (reference sequence). Trimming took off 3 bases at V and 6 bases at J, with 8 bases between the two ends. For the CDR3, the DNA is TGTGCCACCAGCAGGCAGGGTTCTGAAGCTTTCTTT. It is translated as CATSRQGSEAFF.

The chain couples TRBV15 to TRBJ2-7; D is unresolved. This CDR3 is 13 amino acids long. Per the germline V gene, CDR1 is LNHNV and CDR2 is YYDKDF (reference sequence). V dropped 8 bases and J dropped 3 bases, with 14 bases sitting between them. The CDR3 region is CATAGSLNYEQYF. The CDR3 DNA follows: TGTGCCACCGCCGGTAGCTTAAACTACGAGCAGTACTTC.

This chain links TRBV5-1 with TRBJ1-1; 10 bases are a match to TRBD1. Losses at the gene ends were 4 bases for V and 2 bases for J; bases not matched to a gene: 5. Germline assignment: CDR1 SGHRS and CDR2 YFSETQ. The CDR3 loop spans 15 amino acids. In DNA, the CDR3 is TGCGCCAGCAGCATGGGACAGGGGATTAACACTGAAGCTTTCTTT. It specifies CASSMGQGINTEAFF.

This clone has only a few counts. The chain is built from TRBV5-1 and TRBJ2-6; D remains ambiguous. V was pared by 0 bases and J by 4 bases, with 11 bases between. Germline CDR1 is SGHRS and CDR2 is YFSETQ. The CDR3 length is 16 residues. The CDR3 DNA reads TGCGCCAGCAGCTTGGGGGTCAGGTCCGGGGCCAACGTCCTGACTTTC. This encodes CASSLGVRSGANVLTF. Based on the CDR3 plus reference TRBV5-1 and TRBJ2-6, the full variable domain is KAGVTQTPRYLIKTRGQQVTLSCSPISGHRSVSWYQQTPGQGLQFLFEYFSETQRNKGNFPGRFSGRQFSNSRSEMNVSTLELGDSALYLCASSLGVRSGANVLTFGAGSRLTVL.

This clone was detected only once. The CDR3 sequence is CASSLVGQGAHGYTF. The DNA for the CDR3 is TGTGCCAGCAGCTTAGTAGGACAGGGGGCTCATGGCTACACCTTC. V and J are TRBV7-9 and TRBJ1-2; 11 bases match TRBD1. V dropped 1 base and J dropped 6; count of bases not matched to a gene: 4. This CDR3 spans 15 amino acids. The germline gives CDR1 SEHNR, CDR2 FQNEAQ (reference sequence).

The CDR3 loop is CASVPSGTGTYEQYF. The CDR3 DNA is TGTGCCAGCGTCCCCTCAGGGACAGGGACCTACGAGCAGTACTTC. This chain links TRBV27 with TRBJ2-7, with TRBD1 matching 9 bases. The CDR3 is 15 residues long. Germline V gives CDR1 MNHEY, CDR2 SMNVEV (reference sequence). J gave up 2 bases and V 8 bases, and 10 bases lay outside the gene matches.

The genes are TRBV28 and TRBJ2-7; possibly TRBD2 for D (6 bases). The CDR3 length is 15 residues. Germline CDR1 MDHEN, CDR2 SYDVKM. The V and J ends lost 3 bases and 2 bases respectively, with 14 bases between them. CDR3 residues: CASSFGASAAYEQYF. The CDR3 DNA reads as TGTGCCAGCAGTTTCGGCGCTAGCGCCGCCTACGAGCAGTACTTC.

The chain links TRBV20-1 to TRBJ1-1, with D perhaps TRBD1 (5 bases). CDR3 size: 14 residues. Germline loops: CDR1 DFQATT, CDR2 SNEGSKA (reference sequence). V lost 3 bases and J 2 bases, leaving 13 bases between the germline ends. The CDR3 protein is CSASGGGANTEAFF. The DNA for the CDR3 is TGCAGTGCTAGTGGGGGAGGGGCTAACACTGAAGCTTTCTTT.

This sequence joins TRBV10-3 and TRBJ2-3, with TRBD2 identical over 8 bases. There are 17 residues in the CDR3. V was clipped by 0 bases and J by 4 bases; unmatched bases: 9. Germline loops: CDR1 ENHRY, CDR2 SYGVKD. CDR3 in amino acids: CAISESSSGSMADTQYF. In nucleotides, the CDR3 is TGTGCCATCAGTGAGTCGTCGAGCGGGAGCATGGCAGATACGCAGTATTTT.

The table lists this clone with a count of one. The V and J genes are TRBV24-1 and TRBJ1-5; D not resolved. V gave up 2 bases and J gave up 1 base, with 17 bases separating them. Per germline, CDR1 KGHDR and CDR2 SFDVKD. There are 18 residues in the CDR3. CDR3 region: CATSDWPVATWSNQPQHF. Written as DNA, the CDR3 is TGTGCCACCAGTGATTGGCCCGTCGCGACATGGAGCAATCAGCCCCAGCATTTT.

This chain connects TRBV6-5 to TRBJ1-6; TRBD1 aligns across 8 bases. CDR3 length equals 14 residues. CDR1 and CDR2 (germline): MNHEY, SVGAGI. V trimming: 6 bases; J trimming: 9 bases; junction bases outside the gene matches: 7. The CDR3 region is CASSSDRGGSPLHF. The CDR3 nucleotides are TGTGCCAGCAGCTCAGACAGGGGAGGTTCACCCCTCCACTTT.

This sequence joins TRBV7-2 and TRBJ2-7; D perhaps matches TRBD1 (5 bases). V was pared by 2 bases and J by 5 bases, with 7 bases between. The length of the CDR3 is 12 residues. The germline gives CDR1 SGHTA, CDR2 FQGNSA. The CDR3 is CASSLSRDEQYF. Written as DNA, the CDR3 is TGTGCCAGCAGCTTATCCAGGGACGAGCAGTACTTC.

The chain is built from TRBV7-2 and TRBJ2-7, with D perhaps matching TRBD2 (6 bases). The CDR3 has 15 amino acids. Germline assignment: CDR1 SGHTA and CDR2 FQGNSA. V gave up 1 base and J gave up 12 bases, with 22 bases separating them. DNA of the CDR3: TGTGCCAGCAGCTTAGAGGCGTTAGGCGGCAGGGAGGCGTACTTC. Its protein is CASSLEALGGREAYF.

Here the CDR3 reads CASSRQGNTEAFF. The CDR3 DNA follows: TGTGCCAGCAGTCGGCAGGGGAACACTGAAGCTTTCTTT. The chain combines TRBV6-2 or TRBV6-3 with TRBJ1-1, with D tentatively TRBD1 (5 bases). The V and J ends lost 5 bases and 1 base respectively, with 8 bases between them. The CDR3 totals 13 residues. Germline V gives CDR1 MNHEY, CDR2 SVGEGT.

The rearrangement links TRBV11-2 to TRBJ1-1, with 10 bases matching TRBD1. The CDR3 length is 14 residues. CDR1 and CDR2 (germline): SGHAT, FQNNGV. V was clipped by 3 bases and J by 5 bases; unmatched bases: 3. CDR3 region: CASSFLGQGTEAFF. The CDR3 bases are TGTGCCAGCAGCTTTTTGGGACAGGGGACTGAAGCTTTCTTT.

The gene calls are TRBV9 and TRBJ2-5; D gene unclear. The CDR3 is 13 amino acids. Germline V gives CDR1 SGDLS, CDR2 YYNGEE. Trimming took off 3 bases at V and 5 bases at J, with 11 bases between the two ends. CDR3: CASSESELETQYF. In nucleotides, the CDR3 is TGTGCCAGCAGCGAGAGTGAGTTGGAGACCCAGTACTTC.

This chain connects TRBV19 to TRBJ2-7; D not resolved. There are 16 residues in the CDR3. Germline lookup yields CDR1 LNHDA and CDR2 SQIVND (reference sequence). Trimming removed 1 base at V and 5 bases at J, with 18 bases between. CDR3 sequence reads: CASSIGYTRQPHEQYF. As DNA, the CDR3 is TGTGCCAGTAGTATAGGATACACGAGGCAGCCCCACGAGCAGTACTTC.

The chain couples TRBV6-6 to TRBJ2-5, with 7 positions matching TRBD1. Germline lookup yields CDR1 MNHNY and CDR2 SVGAGI (reference sequence). V was pared by 5 bases and J by 1 base, with 7 bases of the junction left unmatched. The CDR3 covers 15 residues. In DNA form, the CDR3 reads TGTGCCAGCAGTGCTTATGGGACAGCCCAAGAGACCCAGTACTTC. Translation gives CASSAYGTAQETQYF.

This chain uses TRBV28 with TRBJ1-6; 7 positions agree with TRBD1. With 3 bases clipped from V and 8 bases from J, the junction kept 7 bases outside the gene matches. The CDR3 is 15 residues long. Looked up from germline, CDR1 is MDHEN and CDR2 is SYDVKM. The CDR3 DNA follows: TGTGCCAGCAGTTTCAGGTCCAGGGGGGATTCACCCCTCCACTTT. This sequence encodes CASSFRSRGDSPLHF.

The chain has TRBV4-1 and TRBJ1-6; 7 positions agree with TRBD1. V shed 0 bases and J 5 bases; nucleotides not matched to a gene: 13. The CDR3 is 19 residues long. In germline, CDR1 is MGHRA, CDR2 YSYEKL. CDR3 loop: CASSQDFTHGTADNSPLHF. CDR3 coding DNA: TGCGCCAGCAGCCAAGATTTCACACACGGGACAGCTGATAATTCACCCCTCCACTTT.

V and J are TRBV2 and TRBJ1-1; D is unresolved. The CDR3 totals 11 residues. Germline V gene data show CDR1 as SNHLY and CDR2 as FYNNEI. The V and J ends lost 6 bases and 2 bases respectively, with 4 bases between them. The CDR3 DNA reads TGTGCCAGCAGCAGAAACACTGAAGCTTTCTTT. Translation gives CASSRNTEAFF.

The DNA of the CDR3 is TGTGCCAGCAGGGCCGAGGGGGCGGTTAATTCACCCCTCCACTTT. Translating it yields CASRAEGAVNSPLHF. The chain carries TRBV6-5 and TRBJ1-6, with TRBD1 matching over 7 bases. From germline, CDR1 is MNHEY and CDR2 SVGAGI. This CDR3 is 15 amino acids long. The V and J ends lost 6 bases and 6 bases, in that order; junction bases with no gene match: 8.

V and J are TRBV19 and TRBJ1-3; no clear D gene. The length of the CDR3 is 16 residues. Germline CDR1 LNHDA, CDR2 SQIVND (reference sequence). V lost 5 bases, J lost 0 bases, and 14 bases lay in between. The CDR3 sequence: CASSSIGGHSGNTIYF. In DNA, the CDR3 is TGTGCCAGTAGTTCAATTGGAGGCCACTCTGGAAACACCATATATTTT.

This clone was counted once. Here the CDR3 reads CASSEAGQAWIAGGEQYF. CDR3 bases: TGTGCCAGCAGTGAAGCAGGACAAGCCTGGATAGCGGGAGGTGAGCAGTACTTC. The chain links TRBV6-1 to TRBJ2-7; 10 nucleotides align to TRBD2. CDR1 and CDR2 from the germline V gene are MNHNS and SASEGT. V lost 0 bases and J lost 7; bases outside the gene matches: 15. There are 18 residues in the CDR3.

DNA for the CDR3: TGTGCCAGCAGCTCCGATGGGACAGGCCACCCCTACGAGCAGTACTTC. Translation: CASSSDGTGHPYEQYF. The rearrangement uses TRBV5-4 and TRBJ2-7; 8 bases are a match to TRBD1. The length of the CDR3 is 16 residues. The germline V gene has CDR1 SGHNT and CDR2 YYREEE (reference sequence). V shed 3 bases and J 2 bases; nucleotides not matched to a gene: 10.

The rearrangement links TRBV6-2 or TRBV6-3 to TRBJ1-2; perhaps TRBD1 as D (5 bases). The CDR3 spans 14 residues. V was shortened by 5 bases and J by 8 bases, with 18 bases between the two germline ends. CDR1 is MNHEY, CDR2 SVGEGT, per germline. CDR3 DNA sequence: TGTGCCAGCAGTCCCCGGACACCGCGATCGGGCTACACCTTC. It encodes CASSPRTPRSGYTF.

The rearrangement uses TRBV5-1 and TRBJ2-3, with 12 bases identical to TRBD2. The CDR3 is 15 residues long. Germline V gene sequence: CDR1 SGHRS, CDR2 YFSETQ. Germline trimming cut 3 bases from V and 6 bases from J; bases unmatched to any gene: 5. This chain's CDR3 is CASSSGLAGQDTQYF. CDR3 in DNA: TGCGCCAGCAGCTCCGGACTAGCGGGGCAGGATACGCAGTATTTT.

J is TRBJ1-5 and V is TRBV21-1. TRBV21-1 is recorded as a pseudogene. The CDR3 length is 12 residues. CDR3 bases: TGTGCCAGCAACGATAGTAAGCAGCCCCAGCATTTT. It is translated as CASNDSKQPQHF.